This T cell receptor beta chain is drawn from a study of CD8 T cells in Susac syndrome. Sequencing of TCR beta drew on CD8+ and CD4+ T cells from blood. The individuals used as controls were healthy donors who had been matched for both age and sex. Negative isolation yielded CD8+ and CD4+ T cells; FACS enriched TEMRA cells. Random hexamers served to reverse transcribe roughly 0.45 to 1 ug RNA. Coverage of TCR beta CDR3 amplification by immunoSEQ multiplex PCR extended to 54 Vbeta and 13 Jbeta. TCRdb reanalysed the immunoSEQ multiplex PCR reads using MiXCR and keeps one entry per CDR3 protein. The sample shows fewer than 65,000 distinct CDR3 sequences, just over 90% of them seen only once. Input material: CD8+ T cells from PBMCs. This receptor was obtained from a human donor in good health.

DNA for the CDR3: TGCAGCGTCCTACTACAGGAGCCCGCAAACTATGGCTACACCTTC. As protein: CSVLLQEPANYGYTF. The chain combines TRBV29-1 with TRBJ1-2; D is possibly TRBD1 (5 bases). From germline, CDR1 is SQVTM and CDR2 ANQGSEA. The V gene lost 6 bases and the J gene lost 2 bases, with 19 bases spanning the gap. The CDR3 has 15 residues.